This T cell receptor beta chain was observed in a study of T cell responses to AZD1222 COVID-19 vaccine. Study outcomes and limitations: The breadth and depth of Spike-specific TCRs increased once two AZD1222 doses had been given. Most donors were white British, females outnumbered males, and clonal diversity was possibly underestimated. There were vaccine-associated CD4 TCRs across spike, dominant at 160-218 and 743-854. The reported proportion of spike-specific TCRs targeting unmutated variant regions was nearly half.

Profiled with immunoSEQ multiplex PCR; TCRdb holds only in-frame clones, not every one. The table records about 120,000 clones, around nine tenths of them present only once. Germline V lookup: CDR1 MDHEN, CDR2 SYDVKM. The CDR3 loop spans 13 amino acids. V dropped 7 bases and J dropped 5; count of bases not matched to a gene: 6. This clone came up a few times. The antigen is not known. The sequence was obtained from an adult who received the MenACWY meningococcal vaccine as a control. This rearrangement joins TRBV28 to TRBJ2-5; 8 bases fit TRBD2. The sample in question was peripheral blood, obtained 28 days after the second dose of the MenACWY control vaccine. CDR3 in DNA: TGTGCCAGCACCCCGGGGGGGGCGGAGACCCAGTACTTC. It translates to CASTPGGAETQYF.